This is a list of T cell receptor beta chains from one sample in a study of blood T cell repertoires in COVID-19. Libraries were prepared by immunoSEQ multiplex PCR; TCRdb keeps only in-frame clonotypes and omits some of them. The sample contains some 300,000 clones, approximately 86% of which appear only once. The sample comprised peripheral blood. The receptors stem from a man aged 65 to 79 with acute or convalescent COVID-19. CDR3s include the opening cysteine and the closing phenylalanine or tryptophan. The D gene is left open where the match is weak. Some rows have no size entry. The others give once, few or many, or a class for an expanded clone.

clone_size: many
v_call: TRBV6-2/TRBV6-3
d_call: TRBD1
j_call: TRBJ1-5
cdr3_nt: TGTGCCAGCAGTTACGGGGACAGGGGCCATCAGCCCCAGCATTTT
cdr3_aa: CASSYGDRGHQPQHF

clone_size: -
v_call: TRBV5-6
d_call: TRBD1
j_call: TRBJ1-2
cdr3_nt: TGTGCCAGCAGCTTCCGGACAGGGGGCGGGAGATTCTATGGCTACACCTTC
cdr3_aa: CASSFRTGGGRFYGYTF

clone_size: -
v_call: TRBV18
d_call: -
j_call: TRBJ1-1
cdr3_nt: TGTGCCAGCTCACCACTGCCCGCACAGGGTGGCACTGAAGCTTTCTTT
cdr3_aa: CASSPLPAQGGTEAFF

clone_size: -
v_call: TRBV2
d_call: TRBD2
j_call: TRBJ2-1
cdr3_nt: TGTGCCAGCCTAGGGCTAGCGGGGAATTACAATGAGCAGTTCTTC
cdr3_aa: CASLGLAGNYNEQFF

clone_size: -
v_call: TRBV5-1
d_call: TRBD2
j_call: TRBJ2-1
cdr3_nt: TGCGCCAGCAGCTTGGCCGGGACTAGTAGGCCCCATGAGCAGTTCTTC
cdr3_aa: CASSLAGTSRPHEQFF

clone_size: -
v_call: TRBV3-1/TRBV3-2
d_call: -
j_call: TRBJ2-2
cdr3_nt: TGTGCCAGCAGCCAAAGGGGGTTTGGAACCGGGGAGCTGTTTTTT
cdr3_aa: CASSQRGFGTGELFF

clone_size: -
v_call: TRBV5-1
d_call: TRBD1
j_call: TRBJ2-2
cdr3_nt: TGCGCCAGCAGCCTCACGGGACAGGGAGTGAGCACCGGGGAGCTGTTTTTT
cdr3_aa: CASSLTGQGVSTGELFF

clone_size: -
v_call: TRBV5-1
d_call: -
j_call: TRBJ2-7
cdr3_nt: TGCGCCAGCAGCTTGACCAGGGGTACCTACGAGCAGTACTTC
cdr3_aa: CASSLTRGTYEQYF

clone_size: -
v_call: TRBV18
d_call: -
j_call: TRBJ2-7
cdr3_nt: TGTGCCAGCTCACCCAACAGGGATACCTACGAGCAGTACTTC
cdr3_aa: CASSPNRDTYEQYF

clone_size: -
v_call: TRBV10-3
d_call: TRBD1
j_call: TRBJ2-7
cdr3_nt: TGTGCCATCAGCTGGGACAGGCACGAGCAGTACTTC
cdr3_aa: CAISWDRHEQYF

clone_size: -
v_call: TRBV7-2
d_call: -
j_call: TRBJ2-7
cdr3_nt: TGTGCCAGCAGCGCCCAGGGTATTTACGAGCAGTACTTC
cdr3_aa: CASSAQGIYEQYF

clone_size: -
v_call: TRBV10-3
d_call: TRBD2
j_call: TRBJ2-5
cdr3_nt: TGTGCCATCAGTGCCGGACTAGCGGGGGTATCGAATTCGTGGACCCAGTACTTC
cdr3_aa: CAISAGLAGVSNSWTQYF

clone_size: -
v_call: TRBV12-3/TRBV12-4
d_call: TRBD1
j_call: TRBJ1-1
cdr3_nt: TGTGCCAGCAGTGATGGACAGGGCAAAGCTTTCTTT
cdr3_aa: CASSDGQGKAFF

clone_size: -
v_call: TRBV4-1
d_call: -
j_call: TRBJ2-7
cdr3_nt: TGCGCCAGCAGCGCCGAAGCAAGAAGCGGAGCACTGGACTTC
cdr3_aa: CASSAEARSGALDF

clone_size: -
v_call: TRBV11-2
d_call: -
j_call: TRBJ2-7
cdr3_nt: TGTGCCAGCAGCTTGTCGGGACTCAACGTCGAGCAGTACTTC
cdr3_aa: CASSLSGLNVEQYF

clone_size: once
v_call: TRBV5-4
d_call: TRBD2
j_call: TRBJ2-5
cdr3_nt: TGTGCCAGCAGCCCCCCCGGGGAGGGTTTGGAGACCCAGTACTTC
cdr3_aa: CASSPPGEGLETQYF

clone_size: -
v_call: TRBV4-1
d_call: -
j_call: TRBJ2-3
cdr3_nt: TGCGCCAGCAGCCAAGAAAAGGGAGGCTACACAGATACGCAGTATTTT
cdr3_aa: CASSQEKGGYTDTQYF

clone_size: -
v_call: TRBV5-1
d_call: TRBD1
j_call: TRBJ2-7
cdr3_nt: TGCGCCAGCAGCTTGTGGGGACAGGGGGGGTCCTACGAGCAGTACTTC
cdr3_aa: CASSLWGQGGSYEQYF

clone_size: -
v_call: TRBV6-5
d_call: TRBD1
j_call: TRBJ1-6
cdr3_nt: TGTGCCAGCAGACGGACAGGGTTTATTGCACCCCTCCACTTT
cdr3_aa: CASRRTGFIAPLHF

clone_size: -
v_call: TRBV9
d_call: -
j_call: TRBJ2-7
cdr3_nt: TGTGCCAGCAGCGTAGAGGGGTCGGTGTTGAACGAGCAGTACTTC
cdr3_aa: CASSVEGSVLNEQYF

clone_size: -
v_call: TRBV29-1
d_call: TRBD1
j_call: TRBJ2-5
cdr3_nt: TGCAGCGTGGGGGGATCTTGGACAGGGGGCAGAGAGACCCAGTACTTC
cdr3_aa: CSVGGSWTGGRETQYF

clone_size: once
v_call: TRBV5-1
d_call: -
j_call: TRBJ2-2
cdr3_nt: TGCGCCAGCATGAGGGTTCCCGGGGTGGACACCGGGGAGCTGTTTTTT
cdr3_aa: CASMRVPGVDTGELFF